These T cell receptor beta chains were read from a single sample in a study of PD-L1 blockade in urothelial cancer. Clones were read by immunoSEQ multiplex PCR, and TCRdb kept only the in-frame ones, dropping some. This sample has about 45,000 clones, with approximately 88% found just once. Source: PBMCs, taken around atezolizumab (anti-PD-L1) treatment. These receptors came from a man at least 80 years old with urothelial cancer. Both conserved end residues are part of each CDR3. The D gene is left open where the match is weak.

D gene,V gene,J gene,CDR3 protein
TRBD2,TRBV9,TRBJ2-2,CASSVLAGITGELFF
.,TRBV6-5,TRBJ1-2,CASSTGGANYGYTF
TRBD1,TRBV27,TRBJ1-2,CASRTTGTGYGYTF
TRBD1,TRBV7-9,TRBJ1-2,CASSLSTGGGYGYTF
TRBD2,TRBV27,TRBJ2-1,CASSWGGLNHYNEQFF
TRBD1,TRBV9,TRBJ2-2,CASSVEGVGTGRSKRRGTGELFF
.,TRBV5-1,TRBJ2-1,CASSLGTSSYNEQFF
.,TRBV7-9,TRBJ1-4,CASSLATGNNEKLFF
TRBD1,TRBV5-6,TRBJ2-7,CASSLTQGQGSQEQYF
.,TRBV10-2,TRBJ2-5,CASSESRGAETQYF
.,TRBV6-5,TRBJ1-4,CASSPAVPNEKLFF
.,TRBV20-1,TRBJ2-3,CSALSADTQYF
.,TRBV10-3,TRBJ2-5,CAISPGYGGETQYF
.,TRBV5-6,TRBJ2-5,CASSLSGWQETQYF
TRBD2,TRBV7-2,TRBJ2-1,CASSLSSGNYNEQFF
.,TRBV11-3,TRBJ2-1,CASSFAGAGFNEQFF